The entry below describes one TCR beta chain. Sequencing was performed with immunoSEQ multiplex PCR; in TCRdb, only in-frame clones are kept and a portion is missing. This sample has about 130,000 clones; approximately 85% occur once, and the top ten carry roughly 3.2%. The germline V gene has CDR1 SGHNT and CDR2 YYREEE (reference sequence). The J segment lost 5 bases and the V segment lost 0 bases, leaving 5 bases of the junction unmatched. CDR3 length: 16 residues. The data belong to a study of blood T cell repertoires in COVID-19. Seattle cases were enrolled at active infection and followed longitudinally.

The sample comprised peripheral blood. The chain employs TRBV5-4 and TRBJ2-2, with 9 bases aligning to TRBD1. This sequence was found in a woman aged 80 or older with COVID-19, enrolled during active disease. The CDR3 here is CASSLGGTGRTGELFF. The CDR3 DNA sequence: TGTGCCAGCAGCTTGGGCGGGACAGGGAGGACCGGGGAGCTGTTTTTT.